The present T cell receptor beta chain was sequenced within a study of neurological immune-mediated disorders. From germline, CDR1 is SGHRS and CDR2 YFSETQ. J lost 5 bases, V lost 2 bases, and 3 bases had no gene match. The CDR3 sequence is 14 residues long. Study-wide findings and caveats: Falling below healthy controls, multiple sclerosis showed the least TCR clonal expansion, while HTLV-1-associated myelopathy showed the most.

TCRdb reanalysed the 5' RACE reads using MiXCR and keeps one entry per CDR3 protein. The profile covers approximately 36,000 distinct CDR3 sequences, with approximately 10% appearing a single time and 3.5% to 4% taken by the ten largest. The time point denotes: technical triplicate 1. As for this clonotype: Its antigen is not identified.

Sequencing was performed on PBMCs. This TCR derives from a man in his fifties or sixties with HTLV-1-associated myelopathy (HAM/TSP). The rearrangement uses TRBV5-1 and TRBJ2-1; 8 bases agree with TRBD2. The CDR3 nucleotides are TGCGCCAGCAGCTTAGCGGGGGCAAACAATGAGCAGTTCTTC. As protein: CASSLAGANNEQFF.